This T cell receptor (beta chain) is from a study of siplizumab effects on memory and regulatory T cells. Findings and caveats of the study: Mapping to unstimulated subsets was achieved for only a minor fraction of alloreactive clones.

Libraries were prepared by immunoSEQ multiplex PCR; TCRdb keeps only in-frame clonotypes and omits some of them. The sample gives around 99,000 clones, about 90% of which show up once; about 0.7% is in the top ten. As for this clone: Antigen: not known.

The sequence came from a human donor in good health. The specimen sequenced was Tregs sorted from blood.

CDR3 sequence reads: CASSTGGGPHTQHF. The CDR3 bases are TGTGCCAGCAGCACCGGGGGCGGTCCTCATACCCAGCATTTT. The rearrangement uses TRBV7-2 and TRBJ1-5; a possible D gene is TRBD1 (6 bases). V was cut by 5 bases and J by 11 bases, with 19 bases left in between. The CDR3 length is 14 residues. Per the germline V gene, CDR1 is SGHTA and CDR2 is FQGNSA.